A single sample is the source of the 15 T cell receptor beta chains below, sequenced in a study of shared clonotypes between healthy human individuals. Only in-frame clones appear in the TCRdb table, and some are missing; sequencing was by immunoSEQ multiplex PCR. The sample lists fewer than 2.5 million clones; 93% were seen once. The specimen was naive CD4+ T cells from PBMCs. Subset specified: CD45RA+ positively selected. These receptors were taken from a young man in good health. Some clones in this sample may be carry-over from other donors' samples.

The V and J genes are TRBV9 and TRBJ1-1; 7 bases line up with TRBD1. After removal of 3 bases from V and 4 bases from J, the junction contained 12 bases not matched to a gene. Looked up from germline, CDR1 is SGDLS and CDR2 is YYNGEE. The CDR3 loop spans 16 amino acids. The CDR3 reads CASSARGGGEGTEAFF. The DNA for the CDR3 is TGTGCCAGCAGCGCCCGAGGAGGGGGCGAGGGCACTGAAGCTTTCTTT.

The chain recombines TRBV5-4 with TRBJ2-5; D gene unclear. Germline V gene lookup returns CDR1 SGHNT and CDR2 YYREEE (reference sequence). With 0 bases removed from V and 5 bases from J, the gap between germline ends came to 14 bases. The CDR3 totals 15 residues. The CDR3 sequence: CASSLGAALGETQYF. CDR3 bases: TGTGCCAGCAGCTTGGGAGCTGCGCTGGGGGAGACCCAGTACTTC.

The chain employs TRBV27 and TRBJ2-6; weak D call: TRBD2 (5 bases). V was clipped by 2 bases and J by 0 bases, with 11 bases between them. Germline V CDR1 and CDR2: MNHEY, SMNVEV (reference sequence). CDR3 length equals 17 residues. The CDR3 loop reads CASSLRLRASGANVLTF. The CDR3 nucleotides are TGTGCCAGCAGTTTACGGTTGCGGGCCTCTGGGGCCAACGTCCTGACTTTC.

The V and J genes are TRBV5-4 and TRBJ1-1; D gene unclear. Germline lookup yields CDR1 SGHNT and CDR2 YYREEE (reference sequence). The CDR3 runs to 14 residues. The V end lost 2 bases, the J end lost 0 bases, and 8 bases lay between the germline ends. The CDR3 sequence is CASSFFNMNTEAFF. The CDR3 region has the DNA TGTGCCAGCAGCTTTTTCAACATGAACACTGAAGCTTTCTTT.

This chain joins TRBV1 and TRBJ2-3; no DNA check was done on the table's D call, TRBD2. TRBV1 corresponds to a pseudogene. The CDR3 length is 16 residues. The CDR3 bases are TGCACCAGCAGCCAAGTTTCCGGACCCGGGGTGGATACGCAGTATTTT. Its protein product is CTSSQVSGPGVDTQYF.

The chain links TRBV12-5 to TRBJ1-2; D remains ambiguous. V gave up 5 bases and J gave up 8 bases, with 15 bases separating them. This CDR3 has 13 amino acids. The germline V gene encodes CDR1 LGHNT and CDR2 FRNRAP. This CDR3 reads CASGREGQEGYTF. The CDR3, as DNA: TGTGCTAGTGGTCGCGAAGGGCAAGAGGGCTACACCTTC.

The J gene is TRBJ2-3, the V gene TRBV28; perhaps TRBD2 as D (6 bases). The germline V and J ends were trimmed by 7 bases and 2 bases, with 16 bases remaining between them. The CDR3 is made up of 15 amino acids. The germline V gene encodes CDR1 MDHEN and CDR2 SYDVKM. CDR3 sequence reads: CASTARGGVTDTQYF. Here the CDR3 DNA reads TGTGCCAGCACCGCTCGTGGCGGGGTCACAGATACGCAGTATTTT.

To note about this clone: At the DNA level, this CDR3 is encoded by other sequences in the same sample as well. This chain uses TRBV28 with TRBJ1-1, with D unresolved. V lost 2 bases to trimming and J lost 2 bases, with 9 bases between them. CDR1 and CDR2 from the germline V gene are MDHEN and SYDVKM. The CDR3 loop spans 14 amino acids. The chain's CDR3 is CASSLGRENTEAFF. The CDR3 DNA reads TGTGCCAGCAGTTTAGGGCGGGAAAACACTGAAGCTTTCTTT.

The CDR3 protein is CASSSRQGDTQYF. For the CDR3, the DNA is TGTGCCAGCAGTTCCCGACAGGGAGATACGCAGTATTTT. V usage is TRBV27 and J usage is TRBJ2-3; 7 bases are a match to TRBD1. CDR1 MNHEY and CDR2 SMNVEV come from the germline V gene (reference sequence). The trim removed 4 bases at V and 5 bases at J, leaving 3 bases unmatched. The CDR3 is 13 residues long.

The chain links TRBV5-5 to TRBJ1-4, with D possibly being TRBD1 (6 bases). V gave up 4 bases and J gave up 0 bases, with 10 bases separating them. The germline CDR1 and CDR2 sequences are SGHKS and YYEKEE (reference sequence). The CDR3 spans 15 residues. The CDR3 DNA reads TGTGCCAGCAGCCCCAGGGGAGCAACTAATGAAAAACTGTTTTTT. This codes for CASSPRGATNEKLFF.

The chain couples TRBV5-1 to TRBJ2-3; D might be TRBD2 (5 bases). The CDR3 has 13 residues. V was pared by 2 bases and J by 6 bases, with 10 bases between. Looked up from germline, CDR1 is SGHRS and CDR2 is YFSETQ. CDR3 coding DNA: TGCGCCAGCAGCTTTTCCCTAGCTGATACGCAGTATTTT. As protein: CASSFSLADTQYF.

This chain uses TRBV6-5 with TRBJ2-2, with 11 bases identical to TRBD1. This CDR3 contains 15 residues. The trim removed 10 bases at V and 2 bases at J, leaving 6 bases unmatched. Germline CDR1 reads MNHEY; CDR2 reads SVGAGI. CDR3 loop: CATRTGGVNTGELFF. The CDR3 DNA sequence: TGTGCCACCCGGACAGGGGGCGTAAACACCGGGGAGCTGTTTTTT.

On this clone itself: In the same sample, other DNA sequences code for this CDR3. CDR3 loop: CASRATSGSTDTQYF. As DNA, the CDR3 is TGTGCCAGCAGGGCCACTAGCGGGAGCACAGATACGCAGTATTTT. The gene calls are TRBV6-6 and TRBJ2-3; 9 bases fit TRBD2. Germline CDR1 and CDR2: MNHNY and SVGAGI (reference sequence). The V segment lost 6 bases and the J segment 0 bases; nucleotides outside the gene matches: 4. The CDR3 has 15 amino acids.

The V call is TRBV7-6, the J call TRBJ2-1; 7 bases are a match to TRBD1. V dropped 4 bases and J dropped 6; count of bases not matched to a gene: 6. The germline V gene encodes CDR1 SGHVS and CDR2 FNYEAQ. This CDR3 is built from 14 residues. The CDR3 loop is CASSSVRQGNEQFF. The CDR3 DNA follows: TGTGCCAGCAGCTCCGTTAGACAGGGCAATGAGCAGTTCTTC.

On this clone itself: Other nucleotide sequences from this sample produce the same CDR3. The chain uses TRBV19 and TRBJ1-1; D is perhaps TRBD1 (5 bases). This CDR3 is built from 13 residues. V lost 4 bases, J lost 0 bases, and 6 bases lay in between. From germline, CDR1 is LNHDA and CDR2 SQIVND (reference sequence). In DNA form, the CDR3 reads TGTGCCAGTAGTAAGGGACTGAACACTGAAGCTTTCTTT. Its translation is CASSKGLNTEAFF.